A selection of T cell receptor beta chains follows, all from one sample in a study of shared clonotypes between healthy human individuals. Sequencing was performed with immunoSEQ multiplex PCR; in TCRdb, only in-frame clones are kept and a portion is missing. The table shows about 580,000 clones, with roughly 98% occurring only once. The sequencing input was naive CD8+ T cells sorted from blood. These receptors all come from a man aged 25-40 years in good health. CDR3s include the opening cysteine and the closing phenylalanine or tryptophan. D genes are given only for firm matches. Rows may omit the clone size; those that give it use once, few, many or a size class.

TRBJ2-7,NA,NA,TRBV9,TGTGCCAGCAGCGTAGCATCTGCGGGCGAGCAGTACTTC,CASSVASAGEQYF
TRBJ2-5,NA,TRBD1,TRBV10-3,TGTGCCATCAGTGAGGACTCCACACAGGGGTACCAAGAGACCCAGTACTTC,CAISEDSTQGYQETQYF
TRBJ2-7,NA,NA,TRBV29-1,TGCAGCGCTTCGGACGGGGATTACGAGCAGTACTTC,CSASDGDYEQYF
TRBJ2-1,NA,TRBD2,TRBV10-1,TGCGCCAGCAGTGAGGGCGGGAGCTCCTACAATGAGCAGTTCTTC,CASSEGGSSYNEQFF
TRBJ1-2,NA,NA,TRBV4-3,TGCGCCAGCAGCCAAGATCGCAGGGGTGGATTCTGGGGCTACACCTTC,CASSQDRRGGFWGYTF
TRBJ1-2,NA,TRBD1,TRBV6-1,TGTGCCAGCAGTGAAGGACCCAGGGGGTACTATGGCTACACCTTC,CASSEGPRGYYGYTF
TRBJ1-4,NA,TRBD1,TRBV5-6,TGTGCCAGCAGCGCGGACAGGTTGGGGAATGAAAAACTGTTTTTT,CASSADRLGNEKLFF
TRBJ2-7,NA,TRBD2,TRBV5-4,TGTGCCAGCAGCCTAGCCGGGACTAGCCCCTACGAGCAGTACTTC,CASSLAGTSPYEQYF
TRBJ2-7,NA,NA,TRBV5-5,TGTGCCAGCAGCTCGGGGATAGAGCAGTACTTC,CASSSGIEQYF
TRBJ2-7,once,NA,TRBV15,TGTGCCACCAGCCGGAGCGGGTGGCCTTACGAGCAGTACTTC,CATSRSGWPYEQYF
TRBJ1-1,NA,NA,TRBV15,TGTGCCACCAGCAGAGATCAGGGGTCCACTGAAGCTTTCTTT,CATSRDQGSTEAFF
TRBJ2-7,NA,TRBD1,TRBV28,TGTGCCACAGCCGGGACAGGGTCCTACGAGCAGTACTTC,CATAGTGSYEQYF
TRBJ2-1,NA,NA,TRBV27,TGTGCCAGCAGTTTCCCGACGGGGAGCTCCTACAATGAGCAGTTCTTC,CASSFPTGSSYNEQFF
TRBJ2-1,NA,NA,TRBV11-2,TGTGCCAGCGCTAGTTTCGTGGGAGGACTCTCCGGAGTCAAGCAGTTCTTC,CASASFVGGLSGVKQFF
TRBJ2-3,NA,TRBD2,TRBV6-6,TGCGAGTCTAGCGGGTCGGACCTCACAGATACGCAGTATTTT,CESSGSDLTDTQYF
TRBJ1-1,NA,TRBD1,TRBV7-9,TGTGCCAGTAAGACAGGGTTTAACACTGAAGCTTTCTTT,CASKTGFNTEAFF
TRBJ2-7,NA,TRBD2,TRBV4-2,TGTGCCAGCAGCCAGGCCTGGACTAGCGGGAGTCTCGAGCAGTACTTC,CASSQAWTSGSLEQYF
TRBJ2-1,NA,TRBD2,TRBV10-2,TGCGCCAGCAGTGAGTTCACTAGCGGGAGGGTGGGCGAGCAGTTCTTC,CASSEFTSGRVGEQFF
TRBJ2-2,NA,NA,TRBV7-9,TGTGCCAGCAGCTTCCCGCGAACAGTTCGGGACACCGGGGAGCTGTTTTTT,CASSFPRTVRDTGELFF
TRBJ2-3,NA,TRBD2,TRBV9,TGTGCCAGCAGCGCGACTAGCGGGAGCACAGATACGCAGTATTTT,CASSATSGSTDTQYF
TRBJ2-7,NA,TRBD1,TRBV9,TGTGCCAGCAGCGTTACTGGGACAGGGTATTTCGAGCAGTACTTC,CASSVTGTGYFEQYF
TRBJ2-7,NA,NA,TRBV29-1,TGCAGCGTTGAAGTTCCTAGCGCTTCCTACGAGCAGTACTTC,CSVEVPSASYEQYF
TRBJ1-4,once,NA,TRBV28,TGTGCCAGCAGTTTCAGGGCGGGCGGTAATGAAAAACTGTTTTTT,CASSFRAGGNEKLFF
TRBJ2-5,NA,NA,TRBV7-9,TGTGCCAGCAGCTTATTCGGGGGAGAACGGGAGACCCAGTACTTC,CASSLFGGERETQYF
TRBJ2-1,NA,NA,TRBV7-9,TGTGCCAGCAGCCAGGGGGGAAAAGAGCAGTTCTTC,CASSQGGKEQFF
TRBJ1-1,NA,NA,TRBV27,TGTGCCAGCGAGCGCCTGGGACCGATGAACACTGAAGCTTTCTTT,CASERLGPMNTEAFF
TRBJ2-3,NA,TRBD2,TRBV15,TGTGCCACCAGCAGAGTAGCGGGAGGGCCTAGCGGGCAGTATTTT,CATSRVAGGPSGQYF
TRBJ1-5,NA,NA,TRBV7-9,TGTGCCAGCAGCTTAGAAGGTCAGCCCCAGCATTTT,CASSLEGQPQHF
TRBJ1-1,NA,NA,TRBV5-1,TGCGCCAGCAGCTTGATAGGCTCGGGAGCCAACACTGAAGCTTTCTTT,CASSLIGSGANTEAFF
TRBJ1-2,NA,NA,TRBV5-1,TGCGCCAGCAGCTCGGGAGATGGAACCTATGGCTACACCTTC,CASSSGDGTYGYTF
TRBJ2-7,NA,NA,TRBV10-2,TGCGCCAGCAGTCCGCTTATCGAAGCGGTAGGTTGGGAGCAGTACTTC,CASSPLIEAVGWEQYF
TRBJ1-1,NA,NA,TRBV27,TGTGCCAGCAGTCGAAGCCGGGCCCGTGAAGCTTTCTTT,CASSRSRAREAFF
TRBJ2-3,NA,NA,TRBV9,TGTGCCAGCGGCACTTCCCGGGAGAGGGACACAGATACGCAGTATTTT,CASGTSRERDTDTQYF
TRBJ2-2,NA,NA,TRBV7-6,TGTGCCAGCAGCGCCAACACCGGGGAGCTGTTTTTT,CASSANTGELFF
TRBJ2-7,NA,TRBD2,TRBV13,TGTGCCAGCAGCACCGCCGGGACTAGCGGGACCACCTACGAGCAGTACTTC,CASSTAGTSGTTYEQYF
TRBJ1-5,NA,NA,TRBV9,TGTGCCAGCAGCGTAGGGGCCTATAGCAATCAGCCCCAGCATTTT,CASSVGAYSNQPQHF
TRBJ1-2,NA,NA,TRBV27,TGTGCCAGCAGTTTAAGGCGTAACTATGGCTACACCTTC,CASSLRRNYGYTF
TRBJ2-7,NA,NA,TRBV7-9,TGTGCCAGCAGCCCCCGGGCTGTAATAGGGCAGACCTACGAGCAGTACTTC,CASSPRAVIGQTYEQYF
TRBJ2-3,NA,NA,TRBV7-9,TGTGCCAGCAGCTTAGCAGGGGGGCTCGGCACAGATACGCAGTATTTT,CASSLAGGLGTDTQYF
TRBJ2-7,NA,NA,TRBV27,TGTGCCAGCAGTTGGGGGGACAGCTCCTACGAGCAGTACTTC,CASSWGDSSYEQYF
TRBJ2-7,NA,NA,TRBV28,TGTGCCAGCAGGGGTCCCGGGACTGGGAACGAGCAGTACTTC,CASRGPGTGNEQYF
TRBJ2-1,NA,NA,TRBV11-2,TGTGCCAGCAGCGGAGGCAGGAGCTCCTACAATGAGCAGTTCTTC,CASSGGRSSYNEQFF
TRBJ1-5,NA,TRBD1,TRBV28,TGTGCCAGCCAAAGTAACAGGGGGAATCAGCCCCAGCATTTT,CASQSNRGNQPQHF
TRBJ2-7,NA,TRBD1,TRBV25-1,TGTGCCAGCAGGAAGGACAGGACCTACGAGCAGTACTTC,CASRKDRTYEQYF
TRBJ2-5,NA,TRBD1,TRBV27,TGTGCCAGCAGTTTGGAGGCCGGGACAGGGCAAGAGACCCAGTACTTC,CASSLEAGTGQETQYF
TRBJ2-7,NA,NA,TRBV7-9,TGTGCCAGCAGCCACAATTCACTGGGAGACGGCTACGAGCAGTACTTC,CASSHNSLGDGYEQYF